This is a list of T cell receptor beta chains from one sample in a study of blood T cell repertoires in COVID-19. Clones were sequenced by immunoSEQ multiplex PCR, and TCRdb holds only the in-frame ones, with some missing. Of about 240,000 clones detected, roughly 87% appear once; the ten largest clones hold 0.7% to 0.85%. The sample consisted of peripheral blood. Source of these receptors: a woman under 40 with acute or convalescent COVID-19. The CDR3 runs from the conserved cysteine through the conserved F or W. Fields, in order: D gene, V gene, J gene, clone size, CDR3 DNA, CDR3 protein. D genes are given only for firm matches. The listing skips clone size in some rows; elsewhere it reads once, few, many or a size class.

d_gene: TRBD1; v_gene: TRBV18; j_gene: TRBJ1-2; abundance: NA; CDR3nt: TGTGCCAGCTCCCACACAGGGGATGGCTATGGCTACACCTTC; CDR3aa: CASSHTGDGYGYTF
d_gene: TRBD1; v_gene: TRBV29-1; j_gene: TRBJ2-7; abundance: NA; CDR3nt: TGCAGCGTGCCGGGACAGGGATTCGGCGAGCAGTACTTC; CDR3aa: CSVPGQGFGEQYF
d_gene: NA; v_gene: TRBV5-4; j_gene: TRBJ2-3; abundance: NA; CDR3nt: TGTGCCAGCAGCCCTACTACAGATACGCAGTATTTT; CDR3aa: CASSPTTDTQYF
d_gene: NA; v_gene: TRBV2; j_gene: TRBJ1-5; abundance: NA; CDR3nt: TGTGCCAGCACCCTCGAGGCTATGGCCCCCGGGCAGCCCCAGCATTTT; CDR3aa: CASTLEAMAPGQPQHF
d_gene: TRBD2; v_gene: TRBV6-6; j_gene: TRBJ2-1; abundance: NA; CDR3nt: TGTGCCAGCAACGGACTAGCGAGCTACAATGAGCAGTTCTTC; CDR3aa: CASNGLASYNEQFF
d_gene: TRBD2; v_gene: TRBV9; j_gene: TRBJ2-5; abundance: NA; CDR3nt: TGTGCCAGCAGCCTACGGACTAGCGGGAGAATAGCGACCCAGTACTTC; CDR3aa: CASSLRTSGRIATQYF
d_gene: TRBD1; v_gene: TRBV6-2/TRBV6-3; j_gene: TRBJ1-1; abundance: NA; CDR3nt: TGTGCCAGCAGTCGGGACAGGGGGAACACTGAAGCTTTCTTT; CDR3aa: CASSRDRGNTEAFF
d_gene: TRBD2; v_gene: TRBV19; j_gene: TRBJ2-1; abundance: NA; CDR3nt: TGTGCCAGTAGTATGTGGGCGGGAGGGTCCAGCTCCTACAATGAGCAGTTCTTC; CDR3aa: CASSMWAGGSSSYNEQFF
d_gene: TRBD2; v_gene: TRBV5-1; j_gene: TRBJ2-5; abundance: NA; CDR3nt: TGCGCCAGCAGCACGGCCGGGACTAGCGCAGAGACCCAGTACTTC; CDR3aa: CASSTAGTSAETQYF
d_gene: NA; v_gene: TRBV6-5; j_gene: TRBJ1-3; abundance: NA; CDR3nt: TGTGCCAGCAGTTTCACAGGCTCTGGAAACACCATATATTTT; CDR3aa: CASSFTGSGNTIYF
d_gene: NA; v_gene: TRBV27; j_gene: TRBJ2-7; abundance: NA; CDR3nt: TGTGCCAGCAGTTTGTCAGGGGTGCAATACGAGCAGTACTTC; CDR3aa: CASSLSGVQYEQYF
d_gene: TRBD1; v_gene: TRBV5-1; j_gene: TRBJ1-2; abundance: NA; CDR3nt: TGCGCCAGCAGCTCAGGACAGGGGGCGCATTATGGCTACACCTTC; CDR3aa: CASSSGQGAHYGYTF
d_gene: NA; v_gene: TRBV3-1/TRBV3-2; j_gene: TRBJ2-1; abundance: NA; CDR3nt: TGTGCCAGCAGCCACAGGGGAGGGACCTACAATGAGCAGTTCTTC; CDR3aa: CASSHRGGTYNEQFF
d_gene: NA; v_gene: TRBV11-3; j_gene: TRBJ1-1; abundance: NA; CDR3nt: TGTGCCAGCAGCTTCCAAATGAACACTGAAGCTTTCTTT; CDR3aa: CASSFQMNTEAFF
d_gene: NA; v_gene: TRBV5-1; j_gene: TRBJ1-1; abundance: NA; CDR3nt: TGCGCCAGCAGCTTCAAGAGGAACACTGAAGCTTTCTTT; CDR3aa: CASSFKRNTEAFF
d_gene: TRBD2; v_gene: TRBV9; j_gene: TRBJ2-1; abundance: NA; CDR3nt: TGTGCCAGCAGCGTAGTGGCGAGCGGGAGGGCCCACAATGAGCAGTTCTTC; CDR3aa: CASSVVASGRAHNEQFF
d_gene: NA; v_gene: TRBV7-9; j_gene: TRBJ2-2; abundance: NA; CDR3nt: TGTGCCAGCAGCTTAGCGGCTGTGAACACCGGGGAGCTGTTTTTT; CDR3aa: CASSLAAVNTGELFF
d_gene: TRBD2; v_gene: TRBV6-6; j_gene: TRBJ2-7; abundance: NA; CDR3nt: TGTGCCAGCAGCTATCAAGCCGGGACTAGCGGGAGGCGCGCCTACGAGCAGTACTTC; CDR3aa: CASSYQAGTSGRRAYEQYF
d_gene: NA; v_gene: TRBV4-3; j_gene: TRBJ2-1; abundance: NA; CDR3nt: TGCGCCAGCAGCCAAGAAGGGACTTTTGGCAATGAGCAGTTCTTC; CDR3aa: CASSQEGTFGNEQFF
d_gene: TRBD2; v_gene: TRBV7-9; j_gene: TRBJ2-1; abundance: NA; CDR3nt: TGTGCCAGCAGCCCCCCGGGGGGTGAGCAGTTCTTC; CDR3aa: CASSPPGGEQFF
d_gene: TRBD1; v_gene: TRBV7-8; j_gene: TRBJ2-7; abundance: NA; CDR3nt: TGTGCCAGCAGCATGCGTACAGGGGATTACGAGCAGTACTTC; CDR3aa: CASSMRTGDYEQYF
d_gene: TRBD2; v_gene: TRBV13; j_gene: TRBJ2-3; abundance: NA; CDR3nt: TGTGCCAGCAGGACAATAGCGGGAGGGCCGTCAGATACGCAGTATTTT; CDR3aa: CASRTIAGGPSDTQYF
d_gene: NA; v_gene: TRBV3-1/TRBV3-2; j_gene: TRBJ2-7; abundance: NA; CDR3nt: TGTGCCAGCAGCCAAGAAATCCCCCGGGAGTCCCACTTCTACGAGCAGTACTTC; CDR3aa: CASSQEIPRESHFYEQYF
d_gene: NA; v_gene: TRBV7-8; j_gene: TRBJ2-7; abundance: NA; CDR3nt: TGTGCCAGCAGCTTAGAGGACTTCTCGCCGACTTTCGCCGAGCAGTACTTC; CDR3aa: CASSLEDFSPTFAEQYF
d_gene: NA; v_gene: TRBV6-6; j_gene: TRBJ2-1; abundance: NA; CDR3nt: TGTGCCAGCAGTCCCGACACGGGGGGCGGTGAGCAGTTCTTC; CDR3aa: CASSPDTGGGEQFF
d_gene: NA; v_gene: TRBV10-1; j_gene: TRBJ1-5; abundance: NA; CDR3nt: TGCGCCAGCAGTCGCGTGGTACAGCCCCAGCATTTT; CDR3aa: CASSRVVQPQHF
d_gene: NA; v_gene: TRBV11-2; j_gene: TRBJ2-7; abundance: NA; CDR3nt: TGTGCCAGCAGCTTAGACAGGGGCCACGAGCAGTACTTC; CDR3aa: CASSLDRGHEQYF
d_gene: NA; v_gene: TRBV5-1; j_gene: TRBJ2-3; abundance: once; CDR3nt: TGCGCCAGCAGCTTGGTAGTCACAGATACGCAGTATTTT; CDR3aa: CASSLVVTDTQYF
d_gene: NA; v_gene: TRBV19; j_gene: TRBJ2-1; abundance: once; CDR3nt: TGTGCCAGTAGTACGTTCATCGCTCGACAGGAGCAGTTCTTC; CDR3aa: CASSTFIARQEQFF
d_gene: TRBD1; v_gene: TRBV7-9; j_gene: TRBJ2-7; abundance: NA; CDR3nt: TGTGCCAGCAGCTTCCCCCAGGGGGCATACGAGCAGTACTTC; CDR3aa: CASSFPQGAYEQYF
d_gene: NA; v_gene: TRBV21-1; j_gene: TRBJ2-1; abundance: NA; CDR3nt: TGTGCCAGCAACTTCCTCACTGGGCCCAACAATGAGCAGTTCTTC; CDR3aa: CASNFLTGPNNEQFF